This T cell receptor (beta chain) was observed in a study of patients and donors after allogeneic stem cell transplantation. The V and J ends lost 4 bases and 3 bases respectively, with 18 bases between them. This CDR3 is built from 16 residues. The germline gives CDR1 SGDLS, CDR2 YYNGEE. Each CDR3 protein gets one entry after TCRdb re-called the RT-PCR reads with MiXCR. This sample has about 960,000 distinct CDR3 sequences; roughly 18% occur once, and the top ten carry roughly 6.4%. Sequencing was done on a sample of blood, either unsorted or a sorted T cell fraction (not recorded which). The origin of this receptor is a human donor who was either an allogeneic HSCT recipient or a stem cell or donor lymphocyte infusion donor (not recorded which). It is not recorded whose cells these are; they may come from a transplant donor. The rearrangement uses TRBV9 and TRBJ2-3; maybe TRBD1 (6 bases). CDR3 loop: CASSNQQGWMTDTQYF. The CDR3 coding sequence is TGTGCCAGCAGCAACCAACAGGGATGGATGACAGATACGCAGTATTTT. The whole variable domain, remainder taken from reference TRBV9 and TRBJ2-3, is DSGVTQTPKHLITATGQRVTLRCSPRSGDLSVYWYQQSLDQGLQFLIQYYNGEERAKGNILERFSAQQFPDLHSELNLSSLELGDSALYFCASSNQQGWMTDTQYFGPGTRLTVL.